The 19 T cell receptor beta chains presented below share a single source sample, sequenced in a study of a mutant IDH1 vaccine in newly diagnosed glioma. Specified time point: week 11, during vaccination. With topical imiquimod, each dose of the vaccine consisted of 300 ug of mutant IDH1 20-mer peptide. This table comes from immunoSEQ multiplex PCR, and its TCRdb copy is limited to in-frame clones, with some not included. Of around 100,000 clones listed, 90% are singletons. No antigens are known for them. The sample here was PBMCs, taken from a glioma patient whose treatment included an IDH1 peptide vaccine. Receptor source: a woman between 45 and 60 years old with glioma.

This clone turned up a few times. The rearrangement uses TRBV28 and TRBJ1-5, with D possibly TRBD1 on 5 matching bases. Germline V gives CDR1 MDHEN, CDR2 SYDVKM. This CDR3 spans 14 amino acids. Trimming left V 7 bases short and J 0 bases short, with 10 bases between. CDR3 sequence (DNA): TGTGCCAGCAACCGTCAGGGTAGCAATCAGCCCCAGCATTTT. The encoded protein is CASNRQGSNQPQHF.

This clone was observed a single time. The gene calls are TRBV6-5 and TRBJ1-2; the D is unclear. The length of the CDR3 is 11 residues. The germline CDR1 and CDR2 sequences are MNHEY and SVGAGI. Trimming pared 2 bases from V and 12 bases from J, leaving 10 bases between. In DNA form, the CDR3 reads TGTGCCAGCAGTTACCCCACAAAAGACACCTTC. Protein sequence: CASSYPTKDTF.

This clone was seen a handful of times. This sequence joins TRBV2 and TRBJ2-2; D gene ambiguous. Per germline, CDR1 SNHLY and CDR2 FYNNEI. CDR3 length equals 12 residues. Trimming left V 3 bases short and J 11 bases short, with 10 bases between. CDR3 nucleotides: TGTGCCAGCAGTGATTTGAAGGTAGAGCTGTTTTTT. Protein: CASSDLKVELFF.

The CDR3, as DNA: TGTGCCTCCCGCGGGGGCAACAAACAGCCCCAGCATTTT. Its translation: CASRGGNKQPQHF. The rearrangement uses TRBV6-5 and TRBJ1-5; weak D call: TRBD1 (6 bases). The CDR3 contains 13 residues. Between the trimmed V and J ends, which lost 11 bases and 7 bases, there was a span of 18 bases. Germline V lookup: CDR1 MNHEY, CDR2 SVGAGI.

The chain joins TRBV6-5 to TRBJ1-1; the D gene is possibly TRBD1 (5 bases). The CDR3 contains 13 residues. CDR1 is MNHEY, CDR2 SVGAGI, per germline. V was shortened by 0 bases and J by 11 bases, with 13 bases between the two germline ends. The CDR3 coding sequence is TGTGCCAGCAGTTACTCGACCACAGGAGTCGCTTTCTTT. It codes for CASSYSTTGVAFF.

V is TRBV5-1 and J is TRBJ2-7, with 11 bases matching TRBD2. The V gene's germline CDR1 is SGHRS and CDR2 YFSETQ. J was trimmed by 5 bases and V by 3 bases; bases with no gene match: 10. The CDR3 covers 16 residues. The CDR3 loop reads CASSSGLAGGLDEQYF. The CDR3 coding sequence is TGCGCCAGCAGCTCCGGACTAGCGGGTGGGTTAGACGAGCAGTACTTC.

The rearrangement links TRBV7-9 to TRBJ2-5; perhaps TRBD2 as D (6 bases). The CDR3 has 14 residues. Between the trimmed V and J ends, which lost 3 bases and 5 bases, there was a span of 13 bases. Germline values: CDR1 SEHNR, CDR2 FQNEAQ (reference sequence). The CDR3 DNA reads TGTGCCAGCAGCTTTTACGGGAGCCAGGAGACCCAGTACTTC. It specifies CASSFYGSQETQYF.

The chain has TRBV30 and TRBJ2-3; 7 nucleotides line up with TRBD2. The germline CDR1 and CDR2 sequences are GTSNPN and SVGIG (reference sequence). The CDR3 spans 14 residues. After removal of 1 base from V and 0 bases from J, the junction contained 1 base not matched to a gene. The CDR3: CAWSGSGSTDTQYF. As DNA, the CDR3 is TGTGCCTGGAGTGGTAGCGGGAGCACAGATACGCAGTATTTT.

This chain links TRBV25-1 with TRBJ1-2; D is possibly TRBD1 (6 bases). CDR1 is MGHDK, CDR2 SYGVNS, per germline. V dropped 5 bases and J dropped 4 bases, with 11 bases sitting between them. This CDR3 is built from 13 residues. This chain's CDR3 is CASSHQGSYGYTF. CDR3 nucleotides: TGTGCCAGCAGTCACCAGGGGAGCTATGGCTACACCTTC.

The J gene is TRBJ2-3, the V gene TRBV6-4, with a tentative D call TRBD2 (6 bases). The CDR3 consists of 14 residues. Germline V CDR1 and CDR2: MRHNA, SNTAGT. Trimming pared 0 bases from V and 3 bases from J, leaving 7 bases between. The CDR3 DNA sequence: TGTGCCAGCAGTGACTCAGGAGGGACAGATACGCAGTATTTT. As protein: CASSDSGGTDTQYF.

The chain recombines TRBV5-1 with TRBJ1-4, with 10 bases identical to TRBD1. The CDR3 consists of 17 residues. CDR1 SGHRS and CDR2 YFSETQ come from the germline V gene. Unmatched junction bases numbered 8, after V lost 0 bases and J lost 6 bases. The DNA for the CDR3 is TGCGCCAGCAGCTTGGCAGGGACAGGGGCCGGAGATGAAAAACTGTTTTTT. Protein: CASSLAGTGAGDEKLFF.

The CDR3 is CASSVGSGRYEQYF. The CDR3 region has the DNA TGTGCCAGCAGCGTAGGTTCAGGGCGGTACGAGCAGTACTTC. The rearrangement links TRBV9 to TRBJ2-7; TRBD1 is a possible D gene (5 bases). The CDR3 contains 14 residues. V shed 0 bases and J shed 4 bases, with 11 bases lying between them. The V gene's germline CDR1 is SGDLS and CDR2 YYNGEE.

The chain combines TRBV7-9 with TRBJ2-1, with 7 bases aligning to TRBD1. The germline V gene encodes CDR1 SEHNR and CDR2 FQNEAQ (reference sequence). The J segment lost 7 bases and the V segment lost 3 bases, leaving 6 bases of the junction unmatched. The CDR3 runs to 14 residues. The CDR3 nucleotides read TGTGCCAGCAGCTTGACAGGGATGAAAAATGAGCAGTTCTTC. It translates to CASSLTGMKNEQFF.

This rearrangement joins TRBV5-1 to TRBJ1-2, with D possibly being TRBD1 (5 bases). The ends were cut back, 4 bases at V and 6 bases at J, with 16 bases in the middle. Germline assignment: CDR1 SGHRS and CDR2 YFSETQ. The CDR3 is 14 amino acids. For the CDR3, the DNA is TGCGCCAGCAGCCCGCCCGGGGGGGTGGATGGCTACACCTTC. The encoded protein is CASSPPGGVDGYTF.

This clone was counted once. This rearrangement joins TRBV5-1 to TRBJ1-4, with 8 bases matching TRBD1. The junction had 3 bases not matched to a gene; V was cut back by 0 bases and J by 5 bases. Germline assignment: CDR1 SGHRS and CDR2 YFSETQ. CDR3 length equals 15 residues. CDR3 nucleotides: TGCGCCAGCAGCTTGGCAGGGGGCGGCAATGAAAAACTGTTTTTT. Translated, it gives CASSLAGGGNEKLFF.

This chain links TRBV30 with TRBJ2-3; 15 bases are shared with TRBD2. Germline assignment: CDR1 GTSNPN and CDR2 SVGIG (reference sequence). V dropped 5 bases and J dropped 4; count of bases not matched to a gene: 1. The CDR3 loop spans 14 amino acids. The CDR3 DNA is TGTGCCTGGGGACTAGCGGGAGGGTCAGATACGCAGTATTTT. Translating it yields CAWGLAGGSDTQYF.

The chain has TRBV4-1 and TRBJ2-7; D gene unclear. The CDR3 has 14 amino acids. Trimming pared 0 bases from V and 7 bases from J, leaving 13 bases between. From germline, CDR1 is MGHRA and CDR2 YSYEKL. The CDR3, as DNA: TGCGCCAGCAGCCAAGACGCTGAAGTGTTGGAGCAGTACTTC. This codes for CASSQDAEVLEQYF.

The chain couples TRBV5-1 to TRBJ2-1; 8 bases map to TRBD2. Germline values: CDR1 SGHRS, CDR2 YFSETQ. The CDR3 spans 10 residues. V trimming: 6 bases; J trimming: 16 bases; junction bases outside the gene matches: 6. This CDR3 reads CASKASGHFF. The CDR3 nucleotides read TGCGCCAGCAAGGCTAGCGGGCATTTCTTC.

The chain couples TRBV28 to TRBJ1-3; D might be TRBD1 (5 bases). Germline CDR1 MDHEN, CDR2 SYDVKM. Trimming took off 5 bases at V and 1 base at J, with 12 bases between the two ends. The CDR3 is 15 amino acids. CDR3 protein: CASSPMGGSGNTIYF. For the CDR3, the DNA is TGTGCCAGCAGTCCCATGGGGGGATCTGGAAACACCATATATTTT.